This T cell receptor beta chain was profiled in a study of T cell repertoires in cytomegalovirus infection (dated by TCRdb to about 2019). Notes on the research overall: Alongside well-studied HLA-B-restricted epitopes, the peptide stimulations were aimed at recently identified HLA-C-restricted CMV epitopes, whose presentation resists viral immunomodulation. Donor HLA type was relevant to the analysis, because carriage of CMV infection together with the matching HLA type was indicated by public TCR beta signatures.

This specimen's treatment or condition label, per the study, means: in vitro stimulation with specific CMV peptide epitopes to enrich CMV-specific T cells. Worth noting for this clonotype: The antigen this receptor binds is unknown. Per-nucleotide qualities are absent, and no much larger clonotype sits a single base away.

The germline V gene encodes CDR1 DFQATT and CDR2 SNEGSKA (reference sequence). V is cut back by 3 bases and J by 0 bases, with 7 bases in the junction unmatched. The CDR3, from cysteine to phenylalanine, totals 15 residues. Solely the CDR3 DNA is kept, with 45 bases framed from the first base. TCRdb names Illumina HiSeq 1500 as the instrument used. TCRdb redid the processing of the public reads, applying fastp at Q25 and MiXCR, and retained in-frame beta chains. All rows with the same CDR3 protein become a single entry with the most common DNA and genes. Counted in this sample were under 850,000 distinct CDR3 sequences; around 32% of them appeared once. About 20% of the sample is in the top ten clones. Here is what the overall study found, with its caveats: The ex vivo response was dominated by HLA-C-restricted CMV-specific TCR beta clonotypes, and the single most frequent clonotype in two of eight donors was supplied by these HLA-C-restricted clonotypes. In both this cohort and an independent cohort of under 450 donors, the cumulative frequency of public TCR beta family members distinguished carriers of CMV infection plus the relevant HLA type.

The source material was cultured PBMCs, sampled from culture after CMV antigen stimulation. The clonotype originates from a human donor in good health (CMV status not recorded). Some clones in this sample may be carry-over from other donors' samples. The rearranged chain carries TRBV20-1 and TRBJ2-7; 8 bases in the middle match TRBD1. The nucleotide sequence is TGCAGTGCTAGGGTACAGGGGGAACTCTCCTACGAGCAGTACTTC. This yields the protein CSARVQGELSYEQYF.